This TCR beta chain was identified during a study of blood T cell repertoires in COVID-19. Clones were sequenced by immunoSEQ multiplex PCR, and TCRdb holds only the in-frame ones, with some missing. The sample lists about 160,000 clones; over 70% were seen once. There are a few counts of this clone. The CDR3 contains 17 residues. Trimming at V came to 5 bases and at J to 2 bases, leaving 14 bases not matched to a gene. Germline V gene data show CDR1 as SEHNR and CDR2 as FQNEAQ (reference sequence). The chain has TRBV7-9 and TRBJ1-2; TRBD1 matches 7 bases. Sequencing was performed on peripheral blood. This receptor was taken from a woman aged 60-75 years with acute or convalescent COVID-19. The CDR3 coding sequence is TGTGCCAGCAGCCCCGGGGGGGACAGCCAACGAAACTATGGCTACACCTTC. This translates into CASSPGGDSQRNYGYTF.